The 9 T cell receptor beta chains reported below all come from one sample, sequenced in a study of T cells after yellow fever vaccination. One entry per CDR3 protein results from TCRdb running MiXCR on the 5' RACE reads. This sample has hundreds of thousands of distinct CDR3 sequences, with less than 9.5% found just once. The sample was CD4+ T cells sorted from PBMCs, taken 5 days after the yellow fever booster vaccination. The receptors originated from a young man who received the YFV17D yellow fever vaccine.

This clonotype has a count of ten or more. The CDR3 region is CASSPPAVETQYF. CDR3 DNA sequence: TGTGCCAGCTCACCACCGGCGGTTGAAACCCAGTACTTC. The rearrangement links TRBV18 to TRBJ2-5; D ambiguous. The CDR3 is 13 amino acids. From germline, CDR1 is KGHSH and CDR2 LQKENI. Trimming stripped 0 bases from V and 8 bases from J, with 10 bases between.

CDR3 sequence (DNA): TGCAGTGCTAGACGGGGGGGTCGCCCGGAGGAGCTGTTTTTT. It codes for CSARRGGRPEELFF. The chain links TRBV20-1 to TRBJ2-2, with 8 bases lining up with TRBD2. Germline CDR1 and CDR2: DFQATT and SNEGSKA (reference sequence). The CDR3 spans 14 residues. The V gene end was trimmed by 2 bases and the J gene end by 10 bases; junction bases not matched to a gene: 9.

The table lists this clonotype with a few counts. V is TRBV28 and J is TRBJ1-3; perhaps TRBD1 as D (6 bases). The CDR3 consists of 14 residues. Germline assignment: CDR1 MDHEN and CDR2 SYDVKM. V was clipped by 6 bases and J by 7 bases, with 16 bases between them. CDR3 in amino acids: CASSLRGASNTIYF. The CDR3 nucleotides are TGTGCCAGCAGCCTCCGGGGGGCTTCTAACACCATATATTTT.

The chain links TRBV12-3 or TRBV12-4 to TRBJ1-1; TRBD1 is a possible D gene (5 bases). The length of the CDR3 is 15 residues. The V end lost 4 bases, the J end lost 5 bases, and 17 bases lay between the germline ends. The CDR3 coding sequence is TGTGCCAGCAGTTCGAGTGGAGGGGAGAGGACTGAAGCTTTCTTT. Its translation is CASSSSGGERTEAFF.

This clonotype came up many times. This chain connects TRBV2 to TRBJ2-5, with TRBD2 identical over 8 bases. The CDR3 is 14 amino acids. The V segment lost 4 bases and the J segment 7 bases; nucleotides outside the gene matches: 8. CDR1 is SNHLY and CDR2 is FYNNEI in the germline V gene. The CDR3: CASSGAAAGVTQYF. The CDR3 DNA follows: TGTGCCAGCAGTGGGGCAGCAGCGGGGGTGACCCAGTACTTC.

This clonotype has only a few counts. The CDR3 nucleotides are TGCAGTGCCGACACCGACAGGCTTAGCTACACCTTC. As protein: CSADTDRLSYTF. The rearrangement links TRBV20-1 to TRBJ1-2; D might be TRBD1 (6 bases). This CDR3 contains 12 residues. The germline V gene has CDR1 DFQATT and CDR2 SNEGSKA (reference sequence). V was shortened by 6 bases and J by 9 bases, with 17 bases between the two germline ends.

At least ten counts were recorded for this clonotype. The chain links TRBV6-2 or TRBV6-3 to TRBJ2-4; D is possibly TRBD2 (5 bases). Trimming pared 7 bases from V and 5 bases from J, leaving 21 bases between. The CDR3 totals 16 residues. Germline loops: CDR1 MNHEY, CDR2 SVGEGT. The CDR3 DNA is TGTGCCAGCACCCAGCAAGCCGGTGGGAGCCAAAACATTCAGTACTTC. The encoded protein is CASTQQAGGSQNIQYF.

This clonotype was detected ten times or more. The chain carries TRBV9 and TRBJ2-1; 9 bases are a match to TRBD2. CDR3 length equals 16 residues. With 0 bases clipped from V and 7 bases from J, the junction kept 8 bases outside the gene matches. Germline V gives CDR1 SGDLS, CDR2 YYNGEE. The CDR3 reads CASSVATSGGRNEQFF. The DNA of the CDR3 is TGTGCCAGCAGCGTAGCTACCAGCGGGGGGAGGAATGAGCAGTTCTTC.

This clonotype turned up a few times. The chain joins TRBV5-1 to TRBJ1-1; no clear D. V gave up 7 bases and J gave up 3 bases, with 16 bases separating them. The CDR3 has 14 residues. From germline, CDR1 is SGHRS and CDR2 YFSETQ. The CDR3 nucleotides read TGCGCCAGCCTCTCCTCAGTGGGCGACACTGAAGCTTTCTTT. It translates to CASLSSVGDTEAFF.